Listed below are T cell receptor beta chains from one sample, sequenced in a study of PD-L1 blockade in urothelial cancer. The data were produced by immunoSEQ multiplex PCR, yet TCRdb's version contains in-frame clones alone and is incomplete. The profile shows under 40,000 clones, around nine tenths of them singletons. Source: PBMCs, taken around atezolizumab (anti-PD-L1) treatment. Every receptor here comes from a man between 70 and 80 years old with urothelial cancer. CDR3s include the opening cysteine and the closing phenylalanine or tryptophan. The order of the fields is clone size, D gene, J gene, V gene, CDR3 protein, CDR3 DNA. A D gene is named only where the DNA matches it firmly. Not every row has a clone size; where given, it reads once, few, many or a size class.

clone size: .; D gene: .; J gene: TRBJ2-7; V gene: TRBV30; CDR3 protein: CAWSFTGESYEQYF; CDR3 DNA: TGTGCCTGGAGTTTCACAGGTGAATCCTACGAGCAGTACTTC
clone size: .; D gene: TRBD1; J gene: TRBJ1-5; V gene: TRBV7-2; CDR3 protein: CASSSTTGSWNQPQHF; CDR3 DNA: TGTGCCAGCAGCTCCACGACAGGGTCTTGGAATCAGCCCCAGCATTTT
clone size: .; D gene: TRBD1; J gene: TRBJ1-1; V gene: TRBV28; CDR3 protein: CASSLPTGANTEAFF; CDR3 DNA: TGTGCCAGCAGTTTGCCGACAGGGGCGAACACTGAAGCTTTCTTT
clone size: .; D gene: TRBD2; J gene: TRBJ2-2; V gene: TRBV11-1; CDR3 protein: CASSFNGLVGGELFF; CDR3 DNA: TGTGCCAGCAGCTTTAATGGACTAGTCGGCGGGGAGCTGTTTTTT
clone size: .; D gene: .; J gene: TRBJ1-1; V gene: TRBV28; CDR3 protein: CASRHQSDRRSFF; CDR3 DNA: TGTGCCAGCAGACATCAATCAGACAGAAGGTCTTTCTTT
clone size: .; D gene: .; J gene: TRBJ2-6; V gene: TRBV29-1; CDR3 protein: CSVVGQGAGANVLTF; CDR3 DNA: TGCAGCGTTGTGGGGCAGGGTGCCGGGGCCAACGTCCTGACTTTC
clone size: .; D gene: TRBD1; J gene: TRBJ1-3; V gene: TRBV19; CDR3 protein: CASSDRGRTGNTIYF; CDR3 DNA: TGTGCCAGTAGCGACAGGGGGAGAACTGGAAACACCATATATTTT
clone size: .; D gene: .; J gene: TRBJ1-1; V gene: TRBV6-5; CDR3 protein: CASSKLDRVGEAFF; CDR3 DNA: TGTGCCAGCAGTAAGTTGGACAGAGTGGGGGAAGCTTTCTTT
clone size: once; D gene: .; J gene: TRBJ1-5; V gene: TRBV27; CDR3 protein: CASSLSSRYNQPQHF; CDR3 DNA: TGTGCCAGCAGTTTATCGTCCAGGTACAATCAGCCCCAGCATTTT
clone size: .; D gene: .; J gene: TRBJ1-2; V gene: TRBV6-5; CDR3 protein: CASRGGRGYTF; CDR3 DNA: TGTGCCAGCAGGGGGGGACGAGGCTACACCTTC
clone size: few; D gene: TRBD1; J gene: TRBJ1-4; V gene: TRBV4-1; CDR3 protein: CASSQGTGTGDEKLFF; CDR3 DNA: TGCGCCAGCAGCCAAGGGACCGGGACAGGGGATGAAAAACTGTTTTTT
clone size: .; D gene: TRBD2; J gene: TRBJ2-5; V gene: TRBV14; CDR3 protein: CASSPNRGLAGLETQYF; CDR3 DNA: TGTGCCAGCAGCCCTAACCGAGGACTAGCGGGATTGGAGACCCAGTACTTC
clone size: .; D gene: .; J gene: TRBJ2-1; V gene: TRBV7-8; CDR3 protein: CASSLGTPTYNEQFF; CDR3 DNA: TGTGCCAGCAGCCTCGGGACACCTACCTACAATGAGCAGTTCTTC
clone size: .; D gene: TRBD1; J gene: TRBJ2-7; V gene: TRBV2; CDR3 protein: CATSRDRVVEQYF; CDR3 DNA: TGTGCCACGTCCCGGGACAGGGTGGTCGAGCAGTACTTC
clone size: once; D gene: .; J gene: TRBJ2-7; V gene: TRBV28; CDR3 protein: CASSLDLRVDEQYF; CDR3 DNA: TGTGCCAGCAGTCTCGACTTACGGGTCGACGAGCAGTACTTC
clone size: .; D gene: .; J gene: TRBJ2-3; V gene: TRBV11-3; CDR3 protein: CASSGWRGDTQYF; CDR3 DNA: TGTGCCAGCAGCGGCTGGAGAGGGGATACGCAGTATTTT
clone size: medium-sized; D gene: .; J gene: TRBJ2-7; V gene: TRBV27; CDR3 protein: CASSFRGGNEQYF; CDR3 DNA: TGTGCCAGCAGTTTTAGGGGGGGGAACGAGCAGTACTTC
clone size: .; D gene: .; J gene: TRBJ2-7; V gene: TRBV10-3; CDR3 protein: CAISGSPGDEQYF; CDR3 DNA: TGTGCCATCAGTGGTTCGCCGGGGGACGAGCAGTACTTC
clone size: .; D gene: TRBD1; J gene: TRBJ1-2; V gene: TRBV7-9; CDR3 protein: CASSAWDRPNYGYTF; CDR3 DNA: TGTGCCAGCAGCGCCTGGGACAGGCCTAACTATGGCTACACCTTC
clone size: .; D gene: TRBD2; J gene: TRBJ2-1; V gene: TRBV25-1; CDR3 protein: CASSGTSGVSYNEQFF; CDR3 DNA: TGTGCCAGCAGTGGGACTAGCGGGGTCTCCTACAATGAGCAGTTCTTC
clone size: .; D gene: TRBD1; J gene: TRBJ2-7; V gene: TRBV2; CDR3 protein: CASSPTGASYEQYF; CDR3 DNA: TGTGCCAGCAGTCCGACAGGGGCCTCCTACGAGCAGTACTTC
clone size: .; D gene: .; J gene: TRBJ1-5; V gene: TRBV10-2; CDR3 protein: CASMGTGGLNQPQHF; CDR3 DNA: TGCGCCAGCATGGGTACAGGCGGACTAAATCAGCCCCAGCATTTT